This is a list of T cell receptor beta chains from one sample in a study of blood T cell repertoires in COVID-19. The data were produced by immunoSEQ multiplex PCR, yet TCRdb's version contains in-frame clones alone and is incomplete. The sample lists about 230,000 clones, under 90% occurring once. The sequenced sample was peripheral blood. The receptors shown here come from a man aged 50 or older with COVID-19, enrolled during active disease. Both conserved end residues are part of each CDR3. A D gene is named only where the DNA matches it firmly. The size entry is marked missing in some rows and otherwise reads once, few, many or a size class.

once	TRBD1	TRBV18	TRBJ1-4	CASSPGGGSGEKLFF	TGTGCCAGCTCACCCGGAGGGGGCTCCGGTGAAAAACTGTTTTTT
.	TRBD2	TRBV6-5	TRBJ2-7	CASSKRGGASFEQYF	TGTGCCAGCAGTAAGCGGGGGGGGGCATCGTTCGAGCAGTACTTC
.	.	TRBV28	TRBJ1-2	CASRPFQGYGYTF	TGTGCCAGCAGACCATTCCAGGGTTATGGCTACACCTTC
once	TRBD1	TRBV2	TRBJ2-7	CASRVAQGAGEQYF	TGTGCCAGCAGAGTCGCTCAGGGGGCGGGCGAGCAGTACTTC
.	TRBD1	TRBV24-1	TRBJ2-3	CATSLGQMQYF	TGTGCCACCAGCCTGGGACAGATGCAGTATTTT
.	.	TRBV18	TRBJ2-5	CASSVYQETQYF	TGTGCCAGCTCAGTATATCAAGAGACCCAGTACTTC
.	.	TRBV10-3	TRBJ2-2	CAISGRQSTGELFF	TGTGCCATCAGTGGGAGACAGTCCACCGGGGAGCTGTTTTTT
.	TRBD1	TRBV27	TRBJ1-4	CASSGLQGKEKLFF	TGTGCCAGCAGTGGGCTACAGGGGAAAGAAAAACTGTTTTTT
.	.	TRBV28	TRBJ1-5	CASSFAGQPQHF	TGTGCCAGCAGTTTTGCGGGTCAGCCCCAGCATTTT
once	TRBD1	TRBV10-1	TRBJ2-1	CASSGTGQGEQFF	TGCGCCAGCAGTGGGACAGGGCAGGGGGAGCAGTTCTTC
once	.	TRBV18	TRBJ2-7	CASSPGAGVSYEQYF	TGTGCCAGCTCACCCGGGGCAGGGGTCTCCTACGAGCAGTACTTC
once	.	TRBV7-9	TRBJ2-5	CASSFIAPILETQYF	TGTGCCAGCAGCTTCATCGCGCCCATTTTAGAGACCCAGTACTTC
once	TRBD1	TRBV19	TRBJ2-2	CASSMRTGGDTGELFF	TGTGCCAGTAGTATGAGGACAGGGGGTGACACCGGGGAGCTGTTTTTT
.	.	TRBV25-1	TRBJ1-1	CASSGTRAEGSGAFF	TGTGCCAGCAGTGGGACCCGGGCAGAGGGTAGTGGAGCTTTCTTT